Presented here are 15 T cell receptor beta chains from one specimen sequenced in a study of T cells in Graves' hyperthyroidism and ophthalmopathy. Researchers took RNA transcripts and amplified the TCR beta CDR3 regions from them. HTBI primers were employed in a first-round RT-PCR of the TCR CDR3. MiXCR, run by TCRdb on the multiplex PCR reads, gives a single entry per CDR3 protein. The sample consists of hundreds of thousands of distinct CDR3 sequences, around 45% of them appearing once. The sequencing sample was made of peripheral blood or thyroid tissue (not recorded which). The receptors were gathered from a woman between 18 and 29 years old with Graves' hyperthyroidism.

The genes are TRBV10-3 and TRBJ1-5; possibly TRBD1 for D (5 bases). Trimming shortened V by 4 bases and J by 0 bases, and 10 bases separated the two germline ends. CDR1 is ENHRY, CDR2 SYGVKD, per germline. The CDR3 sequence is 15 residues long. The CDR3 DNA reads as TGTGCCATCAGTGCGGGACTGTATAGCAATCAGCCCCAGCATTTT. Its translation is CAISAGLYSNQPQHF.

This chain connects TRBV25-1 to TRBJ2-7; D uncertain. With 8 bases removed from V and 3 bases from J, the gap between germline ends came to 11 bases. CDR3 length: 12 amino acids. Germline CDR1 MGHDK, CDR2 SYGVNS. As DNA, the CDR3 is TGTGCCAGCTTAAGGAAGGGCTACGAGCAGTACTTC. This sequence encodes CASLRKGYEQYF.

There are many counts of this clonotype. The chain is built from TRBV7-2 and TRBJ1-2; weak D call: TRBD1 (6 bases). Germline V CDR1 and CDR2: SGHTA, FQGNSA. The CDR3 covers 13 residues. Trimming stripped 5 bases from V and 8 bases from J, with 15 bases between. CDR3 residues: CASSLQRGKGYTF. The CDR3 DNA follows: TGTGCCAGCAGCCTCCAAAGGGGGAAGGGCTACACCTTC. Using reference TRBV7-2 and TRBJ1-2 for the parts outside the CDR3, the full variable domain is GAGVSQSPSNKVTEKGKDVELRCDPISGHTALYWYRQSLGQGLEFLIYFQGNSAPDKSGLPSDRFSAERTGGSVSTLTIQRTQQEDSAVYLCASSLQRGKGYTFGSGTRLTVV.

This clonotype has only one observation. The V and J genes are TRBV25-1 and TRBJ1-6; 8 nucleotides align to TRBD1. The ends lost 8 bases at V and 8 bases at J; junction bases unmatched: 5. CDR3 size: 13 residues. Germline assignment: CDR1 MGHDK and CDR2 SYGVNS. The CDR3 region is CASWTGPHSPLHF. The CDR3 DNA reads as TGTGCCAGCTGGACAGGGCCGCATTCACCCCTCCACTTT.

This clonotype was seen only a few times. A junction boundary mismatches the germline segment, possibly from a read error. The CDR3 loop reads CASSYRDNSPLHF. The CDR3, as DNA: TGTGCCAGCAGTTACAGGGATAATTCACCCCTCCACTTT. This sequence joins TRBV10-3 and TRBJ1-6, with D maybe TRBD1 (6 bases). The CDR3 totals 13 residues. Germline CDR1 and CDR2: ENHRY and SYGVKD.

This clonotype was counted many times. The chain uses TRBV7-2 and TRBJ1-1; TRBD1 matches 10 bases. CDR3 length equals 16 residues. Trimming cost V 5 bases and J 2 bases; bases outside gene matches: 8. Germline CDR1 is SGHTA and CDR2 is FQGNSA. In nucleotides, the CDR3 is TGTGCCAGCAGCAGCGGACAGGGGGTTGGAAACACTGAAGCTTTCTTT. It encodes CASSSGQGVGNTEAFF. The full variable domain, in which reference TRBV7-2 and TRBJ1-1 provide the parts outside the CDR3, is GAGVSQSPSNKVTEKGKDVELRCDPISGHTALYWYRQSLGQGLEFLIYFQGNSAPDKSGLPSDRFSAERTGGSVSTLTIQRTQQEDSAVYLCASSSGQGVGNTEAFFGQGTRLTVV.

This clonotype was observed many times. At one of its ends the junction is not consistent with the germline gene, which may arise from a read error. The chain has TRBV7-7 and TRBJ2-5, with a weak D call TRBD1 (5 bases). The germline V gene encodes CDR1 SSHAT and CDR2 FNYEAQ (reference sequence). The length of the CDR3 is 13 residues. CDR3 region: CASSLERGETQYF. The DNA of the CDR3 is TGTGCTAGCAGCTTAGAAAGGGGAGAGACCCAGTACTTC.

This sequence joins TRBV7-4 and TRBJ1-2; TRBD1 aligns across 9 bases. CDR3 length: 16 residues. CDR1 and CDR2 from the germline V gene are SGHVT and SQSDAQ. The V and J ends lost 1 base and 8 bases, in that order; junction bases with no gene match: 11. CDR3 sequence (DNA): TGTGCCAGCAGCTTAGAGCCGGGACAGGGTAATCGAGGCTACACCTTC. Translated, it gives CASSLEPGQGNRGYTF.

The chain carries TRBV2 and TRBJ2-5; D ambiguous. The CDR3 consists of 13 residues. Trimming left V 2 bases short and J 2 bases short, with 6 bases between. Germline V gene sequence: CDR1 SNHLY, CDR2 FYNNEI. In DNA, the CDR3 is TGTGCCAGCAGTGAAAGATCACAAGAGACCCAGTACTTC. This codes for CASSERSQETQYF.

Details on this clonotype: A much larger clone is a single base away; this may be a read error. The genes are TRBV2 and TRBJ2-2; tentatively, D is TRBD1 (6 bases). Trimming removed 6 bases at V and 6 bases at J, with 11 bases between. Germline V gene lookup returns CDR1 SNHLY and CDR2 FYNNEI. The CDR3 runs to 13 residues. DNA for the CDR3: TGTGCCAGCAGCATACAGGGCGCCGGGGAGCTGTTTTTT. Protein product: CASSIQGAGELFF.

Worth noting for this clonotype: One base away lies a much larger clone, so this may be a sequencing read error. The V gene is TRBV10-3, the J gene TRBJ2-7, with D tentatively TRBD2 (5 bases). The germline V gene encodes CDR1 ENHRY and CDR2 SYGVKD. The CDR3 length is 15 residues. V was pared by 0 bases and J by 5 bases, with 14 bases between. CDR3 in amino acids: CAISESRRGFDEQYF. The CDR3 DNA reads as TGTGCCATCAGTGAGTCAAGGAGAGGGTTCGACGAGCAGTACTTC.

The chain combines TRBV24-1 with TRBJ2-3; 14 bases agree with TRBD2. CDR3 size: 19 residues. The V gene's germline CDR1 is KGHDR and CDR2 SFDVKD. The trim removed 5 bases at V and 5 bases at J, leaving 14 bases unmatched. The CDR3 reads CATSAGGGLAGAPGDTQYF. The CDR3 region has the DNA TGTGCCACCAGTGCCGGTGGGGGACTAGCGGGAGCCCCGGGAGATACGCAGTATTTT.

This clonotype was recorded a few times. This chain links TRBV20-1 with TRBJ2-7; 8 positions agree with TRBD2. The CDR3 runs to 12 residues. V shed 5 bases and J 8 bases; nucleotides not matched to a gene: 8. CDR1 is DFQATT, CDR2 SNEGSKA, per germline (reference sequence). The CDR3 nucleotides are TGCAGTGCTCAGGAGGGACTAGAGCAGCAGTACTTC. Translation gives CSAQEGLEQQYF.

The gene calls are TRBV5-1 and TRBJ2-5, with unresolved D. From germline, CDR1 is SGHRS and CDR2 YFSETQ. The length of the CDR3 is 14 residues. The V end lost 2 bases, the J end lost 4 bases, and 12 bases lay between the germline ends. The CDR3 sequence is CASSLMADRETQYF. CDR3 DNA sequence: TGCGCCAGCAGCTTAATGGCAGACCGAGAGACCCAGTACTTC. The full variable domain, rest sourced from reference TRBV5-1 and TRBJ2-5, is KAGVTQTPRYLIKTRGQQVTLSCSPISGHRSVSWYQQTPGQGLQFLFEYFSETQRNKGNFPGRFSGRQFSNSRSEMNVSTLELGDSALYLCASSLMADRETQYFGPGTRLLVL.

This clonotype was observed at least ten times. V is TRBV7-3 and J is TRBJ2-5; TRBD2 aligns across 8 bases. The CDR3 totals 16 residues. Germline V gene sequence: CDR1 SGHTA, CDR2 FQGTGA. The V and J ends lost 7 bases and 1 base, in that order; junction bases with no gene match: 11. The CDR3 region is CASITAGDSSQETQYF. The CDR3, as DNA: TGTGCCAGCATTACAGCGGGAGATTCCTCCCAAGAGACCCAGTACTTC.